The clone carrying this T cell receptor beta chain was observed a handful of times. Arm-PCR of CDR3 regions and iRepertoire HTBI primers were used to build TCR beta libraries. TCRdb ran MiXCR on the multiplex PCR reads and lists one entry per CDR3 protein. The sample has around 500,000 distinct CDR3 sequences, roughly 14% seen once. V was clipped by 6 bases and J by 3 bases, with 18 bases between them. Germline V gives CDR1 LNHDA, CDR2 SQIVND (reference sequence). CDR3 length equals 15 residues. As to time point: newly diagnosed GD, antithyroid drugs for less than 3 months. The TCR library was made from RNA that had been extracted from PBMCs in TRIzol. The sample comes from a study of regulatory T cells in long-lasting Graves disease. The same data also went into a second study, on T cells in Graves' hyperthyroidism and ophthalmopathy.

The rearrangement joins TRBV19 to TRBJ2-7; D is tentatively TRBD1 or TRBD2 (5 bases each). This TCR was recovered from a man aged 30-40 years with Graves disease. Source: peripheral blood mononuclear cells (PBMCs), taken at new diagnosis, from a patient treated with antithyroid drugs. CDR3 amino acids: CASRETGDGVYEQYF. The CDR3 DNA follows: TGTGCCAGTAGGGAAACCGGGGACGGAGTCTACGAGCAGTACTTC.